One and the same sample provided the 18 T cell receptor beta chains below, sequenced in a study of control samples from healthy donors and cancer patients. Sequenced by immunoSEQ multiplex PCR; TCRdb stores in-frame clones only, minus some. The repertoire holds about 140,000 clones, with 80% to 95% as singletons. Material for sequencing was blood. The origin of the receptors is a man aged 25-45 years in good health.

J is TRBJ1-2 and V is TRBV29-1; D uncertain. V was trimmed by 6 bases and J by 1 base, leaving 9 bases between them. CDR1 and CDR2 (germline): SQVTM, ANQGSEA. This CDR3 is built from 12 residues. CDR3 nucleotides: TGCAGCGTATCGGGCAGTAACTATGGCTACACCTTC. Translation: CSVSGSNYGYTF.

The V call is TRBV29-1, the J call TRBJ2-1; TRBD1 might be the D (6 bases). This CDR3 is built from 14 residues. Trimming took off 3 bases at V and 7 bases at J, with 16 bases between the two ends. CDR1 and CDR2 from the germline V gene are SQVTM and ANQGSEA. As DNA, the CDR3 is TGCAGCGTTGATTACACAGGGCATTTGAATGAGCAGTTCTTC. Translation: CSVDYTGHLNEQFF.

V is TRBV28 and J is TRBJ2-7; TRBD1 might be the D (5 bases). The germline V gene has CDR1 MDHEN and CDR2 SYDVKM. This CDR3 comprises 14 residues. With 7 bases removed from V and 0 bases from J, the gap between germline ends came to 13 bases. In DNA, the CDR3 is TGTGCCAGCATGTGGGGCACTTACTCCTACGAGCAGTACTTC. This translates into CASMWGTYSYEQYF.

The gene calls are TRBV6-2 or TRBV6-3 and TRBJ2-1; 12 bases are shared with TRBD2. CDR1 is MNHEY, CDR2 SVGEGT, per germline. The CDR3 is made up of 18 amino acids. J lost 6 bases, V lost 0 bases, and 9 bases had no gene match. The DNA for the CDR3 is TGTGCCAGCAGTTACTCAACTACCGGACTAGCGGGACTCAATGAGCAGTTCTTC. Its protein is CASSYSTTGLAGLNEQFF.

The gene calls are TRBV19 and TRBJ2-1, with TRBD2 identical over 11 bases. This CDR3 is 14 amino acids long. Trimming cost V 6 bases and J 7 bases; bases outside gene matches: 5. Germline CDR1 and CDR2: LNHDA and SQIVND (reference sequence). The CDR3: CASRGSGRGNEQFF. Written as DNA, the CDR3 is TGTGCCAGTAGAGGTAGCGGGAGGGGGAATGAGCAGTTCTTC.

The chain carries TRBV2 and TRBJ1-5; no firm D call. Germline CDR1 SNHLY, CDR2 FYNNEI. V was trimmed by 4 bases and J by 1 base, leaving 8 bases between them. The CDR3 has 14 residues. This CDR3 reads CASSGGRSNQPQHF. The CDR3 DNA follows: TGTGCCAGCAGTGGAGGTAGGAGCAATCAGCCCCAGCATTTT.

The chain employs TRBV28 and TRBJ2-1; D not resolved. The CDR3 is 17 residues long. Germline values: CDR1 MDHEN, CDR2 SYDVKM. V was shortened by 5 bases and J by 0 bases, with 17 bases between the two germline ends. The CDR3 sequence: CASSHTRTESSYNEQFF. In DNA, the CDR3 is TGTGCCAGCAGTCACACACGGACGGAAAGCTCCTACAATGAGCAGTTCTTC.

The chain recombines TRBV12-5 with TRBJ2-7; 8 positions match TRBD2. V was pared by 7 bases and J by 5 bases, with 10 bases of the junction left unmatched. Germline V gene sequence: CDR1 LGHNT, CDR2 FRNRAP. CDR3 length: 14 amino acids. CDR3 DNA: TGTGCTAGTGCCGAGAGGAGCGGGAGCCACGAGCAGTACTTC. Amino acid sequence: CASAERSGSHEQYF. The entire variable domain, with the rest obtained from reference TRBV12-5 and TRBJ2-7, is as follows: DARVTQTPRHKVTEMGQEVTMRCQPILGHNTVFWYRQTMMQGLELLAYFRNRAPLDDSGMPKDRFSAEMPDATLATLKIQPSEPRDSAVYFCASAERSGSHEQYFGPGTRLTVT.

The chain uses TRBV21-1 and TRBJ1-5. TRBV21-1 is a pseudogene segment. The CDR3 is 17 residues long. The CDR3 DNA reads TGTGCCAGCAGCAAAGTGTCCGGGCCATCCACTAATCAGCCCCAGCATTTT. As protein: CASSKVSGPSTNQPQHF.

This chain joins TRBV4-3 and TRBJ2-5, with 8 positions matching TRBD2. The germline CDR1 and CDR2 sequences are LGHNA and YSLEER. There are 17 residues in the CDR3. The V and J ends lost 0 bases and 4 bases, in that order; junction bases with no gene match: 10. The CDR3 here is CASSQDLSAGVGETQYF. The DNA for the CDR3 is TGCGCCAGCAGCCAAGATCTATCAGCGGGAGTGGGAGAGACCCAGTACTTC.

The rearrangement joins TRBV3-1 (or the pseudogene TRBV3-2) to TRBJ1-2, with a possible D match to TRBD1 (6 bases). CDR1 is LGHDT, CDR2 YNNKEL, per germline (reference sequence). This CDR3 has 13 residues. V lost 4 bases and J lost 7, with 13 bases in between. The CDR3 reads CASSRLQGTGYTF. The CDR3, as DNA: TGTGCCAGCAGCCGTTTACAGGGAACTGGCTACACCTTC.

V usage is TRBV12-3 or TRBV12-4 and J usage is TRBJ1-3; D is uncertain. The CDR3 runs to 13 residues. The V end lost 6 bases, the J end lost 9 bases, and 15 bases lay between the germline ends. CDR3 region: CASSMSFIGTIYF. The DNA of the CDR3 is TGTGCCAGCAGCATGAGTTTCATAGGCACCATATATTTT.

The V gene is TRBV28, the J gene TRBJ2-7; TRBD1 matches 9 bases. The germline CDR1 and CDR2 sequences are MDHEN and SYDVKM. CDR3 length equals 14 residues. V dropped 2 bases and J dropped 6; count of bases not matched to a gene: 5. The CDR3 is CASSLRGQGSEQYF. The CDR3 DNA is TGTGCCAGCAGTTTAAGGGGACAGGGATCCGAGCAGTACTTC.

This clone has only a few counts. The chain is built from TRBV4-3 and TRBJ1-6; D is unresolved. V was pared by 7 bases and J by 5 bases, with 12 bases between. CDR1 and CDR2 (germline): LGHNA, YSLEER. The length of the CDR3 is 14 residues. CDR3 amino acids: CASTTVGNNSPLHF. CDR3 nucleotide sequence: TGCGCCAGCACGACCGTGGGAAATAATTCACCCCTCCACTTT.

The genes are TRBV6-5 and TRBJ2-7; D is possibly TRBD1 or TRBD2 (5 bases each). V was shortened by 8 bases and J by 2 bases, with 13 bases between the two germline ends. The CDR3 covers 13 residues. Germline V gene lookup returns CDR1 MNHEY and CDR2 SVGAGI. CDR3 amino acids: CASGDVGAYEQYF. The CDR3 nucleotides read TGTGCCAGCGGGGACGTCGGTGCCTACGAGCAGTACTTC.

The genes are TRBV7-2 and TRBJ2-5, with TRBD2 identical over 10 bases. The CDR3 totals 15 residues. CDR1 and CDR2 (germline): SGHTA, FQGNSA. The ends lost 1 base at V and 7 bases at J; junction bases unmatched: 6. CDR3 sequence: CASSLVPSGSVTQYF. The CDR3 coding sequence is TGTGCCAGCAGCTTAGTACCTAGCGGGAGCGTGACCCAGTACTTC.

The chain links TRBV28 to TRBJ1-5, with TRBD1 matching over 9 bases. The ends lost 2 bases at V and 4 bases at J; junction bases unmatched: 6. CDR3 length: 16 amino acids. CDR1 and CDR2 from the germline V gene are MDHEN and SYDVKM. CDR3 sequence (DNA): TGTGCCAGCAGTTTAATTCAAGGGACAGGGAATCAGCCCCAGCATTTT. Protein product: CASSLIQGTGNQPQHF.

The chain links TRBV6-6 to TRBJ2-7, with TRBD2 identical over 9 bases. The germline CDR1 and CDR2 sequences are MNHNY and SVGAGI (reference sequence). V shed 7 bases and J 2 bases; nucleotides not matched to a gene: 6. This CDR3 is built from 14 residues. The CDR3 DNA reads TGTGCCAGCACTCTAGCGGGAACTCCCTACGAGCAGTACTTC. This gives the protein CASTLAGTPYEQYF.